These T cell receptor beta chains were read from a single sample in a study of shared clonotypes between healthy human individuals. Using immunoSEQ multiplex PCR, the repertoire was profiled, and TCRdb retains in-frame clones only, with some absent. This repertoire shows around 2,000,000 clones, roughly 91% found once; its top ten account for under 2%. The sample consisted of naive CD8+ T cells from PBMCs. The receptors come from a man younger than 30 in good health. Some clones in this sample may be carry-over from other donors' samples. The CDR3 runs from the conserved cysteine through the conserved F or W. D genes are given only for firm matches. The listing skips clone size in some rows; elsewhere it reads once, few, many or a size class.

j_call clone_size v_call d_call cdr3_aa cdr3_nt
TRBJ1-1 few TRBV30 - CAWSTGSGNTEAFF TGTGCCTGGAGTACCGGCAGTGGGAACACTGAAGCTTTCTTT
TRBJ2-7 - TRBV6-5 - CASSYSSRETYEQYF TGTGCCAGCAGTTACTCGAGTAGGGAAACCTACGAGCAGTACTTC
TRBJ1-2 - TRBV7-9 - CASSSTDGWQGYTF TGTGCCAGCAGCTCAACGGACGGATGGCAGGGCTACACCTTC
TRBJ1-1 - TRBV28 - CASSLRFGSEAFF TGTGCCAGCAGTTTACGGTTCGGGAGTGAAGCTTTCTTT
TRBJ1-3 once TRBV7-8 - CASSLDYEGAGNTIYF TGTGCCAGCAGCTTAGACTATGAGGGGGCTGGAAACACCATATATTTT
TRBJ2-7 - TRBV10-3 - CAISSGFPYEQYF TGTGCCATCAGTTCAGGGTTCCCCTACGAGCAGTACTTC
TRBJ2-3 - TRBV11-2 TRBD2 CASRPSGRRTDTQYF TGTGCCAGCAGACCTAGCGGGAGACGGACAGATACGCAGTATTTT
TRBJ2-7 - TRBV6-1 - CASTPGLSAYEQYF TGTGCCAGCACTCCGGGACTTTCCGCCTACGAGCAGTACTTC
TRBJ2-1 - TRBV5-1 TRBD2 CASYGTSGHNEQFF TGCGCCAGCTACGGGACTAGCGGCCACAATGAGCAGTTCTTC
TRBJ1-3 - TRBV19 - CASSISRAAGNTIYF TGTGCCAGTAGTATTTCAAGGGCCGCTGGAAACACCATATATTTT
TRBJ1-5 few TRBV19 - CASSIGVSSPREPQHF TGTGCCAGTAGTATAGGCGTCAGCTCCCCAAGGGAGCCCCAGCATTTT
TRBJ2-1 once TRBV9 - CASGSDFNSYNEQFF TGTGCCAGCGGATCGGACTTCAACTCCTACAATGAGCAGTTCTTC
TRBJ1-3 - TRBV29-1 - CSVVPRSGNTIYF TGCAGCGTTGTTCCCCGCTCTGGAAACACCATATATTTT
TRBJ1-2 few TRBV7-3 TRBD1 CASSVSGTGTYGYTF TGTGCCAGCAGCGTATCCGGGACAGGGACCTATGGCTACACCTTC
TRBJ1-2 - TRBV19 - CASSIERVPRYGYTF TGTGCCAGTAGTATAGAAAGGGTACCACGGTATGGCTACACCTTC
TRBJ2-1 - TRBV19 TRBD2 CASSTTGTSYEQFF TGTGCCAGTAGTACCACCGGGACTAGTTATGAGCAGTTCTTC
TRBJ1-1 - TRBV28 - CASQYSSANTEAFF TGTGCCAGCCAATATTCGTCCGCGAACACTGAAGCTTTCTTT
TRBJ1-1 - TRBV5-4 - CASSLPQSGTEAFF TGTGCCAGCAGCTTGCCCCAGTCTGGGACTGAAGCTTTCTTT
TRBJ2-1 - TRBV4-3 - CASSQEVRDGYNEQFF TGCGCCAGCAGCCAAGAAGTCAGGGACGGGTACAATGAGCAGTTCTTC
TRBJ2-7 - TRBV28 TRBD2 CASSPGLAGRFSYEQYF TGTGCCAGTTCCCCGGGACTAGCGGGACGATTCTCCTACGAGCAGTACTTC
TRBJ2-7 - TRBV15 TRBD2 CATSRVGLAGGLVVFVEQYF TGTGCCACCAGCAGAGTGGGACTAGCGGGAGGGCTTGTTGTGTTTGTCGAGCAGTACTTC
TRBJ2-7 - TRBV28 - CASTPSGVMGEQYF TGTGCCAGCACTCCCTCCGGGGTAATGGGCGAGCAGTACTTC
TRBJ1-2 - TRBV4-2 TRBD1 CASSPTGGGGYTF TGTGCCAGCAGCCCGACAGGGGGCGGTGGCTACACCTTC
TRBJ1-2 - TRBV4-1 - CASSQDLGSPNYGYTF TGCGCCAGCAGCCAAGATCTTGGGTCACCCAACTATGGCTACACCTTC
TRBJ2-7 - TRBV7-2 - CASSSLGARPTYEQYF TGTGCCAGCAGCTCACTAGGGGCTCGACCAACCTACGAGCAGTACTTC
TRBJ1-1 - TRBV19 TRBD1 CASSVQGLPEAFF TGTGCCAGTAGTGTACAGGGGCTCCCTGAAGCTTTCTTT
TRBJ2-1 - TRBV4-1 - CASSQARAGYNEQFF TGCGCCAGCAGCCAAGCCAGGGCGGGCTACAATGAGCAGTTCTTC
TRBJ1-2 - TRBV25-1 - CASSDEGQNLYGYTF TGTGCCAGCAGTGATGAAGGGCAGAATCTCTATGGCTACACCTTC
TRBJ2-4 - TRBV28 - CASSFPRVRGGPFKNIQYF TGTGCCAGCAGTTTCCCCCGTGTAAGGGGGGGCCCCTTTAAAAACATTCAGTACTTC
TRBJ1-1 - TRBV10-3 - CAIKPSRGTEAFF TGTGCCATTAAACCCAGTCGTGGCACTGAAGCTTTCTTT
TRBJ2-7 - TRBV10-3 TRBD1 CAISEKVLQGVWEQYF TGTGCCATCAGTGAGAAAGTACTACAGGGGGTATGGGAGCAGTACTTC
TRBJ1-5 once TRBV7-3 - CASSLGYYGQPQHF TGTGCCAGCAGCTTAGGCTATTACGGTCAGCCCCAGCATTTT
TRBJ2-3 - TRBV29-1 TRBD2 CSVEFPLAGSMTDTQYF TGCAGCGTTGAATTCCCCCTAGCGGGATCCATGACAGATACGCAGTATTTT
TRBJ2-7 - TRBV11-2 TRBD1 CASSLSGSGTGSYEQYF TGTGCCAGCAGCTTATCTGGTTCGGGGACAGGTTCCTACGAGCAGTACTTC
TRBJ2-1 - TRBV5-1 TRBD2 CASSFWASGTPGNEQFF TGCGCCAGCAGCTTCTGGGCTAGCGGAACCCCGGGGAATGAGCAGTTCTTC
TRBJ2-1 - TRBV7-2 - CASSLVPGAGEQFF TGTGCCAGCAGCTTAGTTCCAGGGGCTGGCGAGCAGTTCTTC
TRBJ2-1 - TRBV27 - CASTLTVNNEQFF TGTGCCAGCACACTCACGGTGAACAATGAGCAGTTCTTC
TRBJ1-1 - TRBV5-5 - CASSLGVSTEAFF TGTGCCAGCAGCCTGGGGGTAAGCACTGAAGCTTTCTTT
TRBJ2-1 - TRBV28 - CASSLVPSKGNEQFF TGTGCCAGCAGTTTAGTGCCTAGCAAAGGGAATGAGCAGTTCTTC
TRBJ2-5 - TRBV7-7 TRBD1 CASSSRQGQETQYF TGTGCCAGCAGCTCCCGACAGGGGCAAGAGACCCAGTACTTC
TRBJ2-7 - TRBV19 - CASSQSPGSFTQYF TGTGCCAGTAGTCAGTCCCCGGGAAGCTTCACGCAGTACTTC
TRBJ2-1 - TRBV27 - CASIVWGEQFF TGTGCCAGCATAGTTTGGGGTGAGCAGTTCTTC
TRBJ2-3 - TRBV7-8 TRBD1 CASSLRTGGKVVSTDTQYF TGTGCCAGCAGCCTGAGAACAGGGGGCAAGGTCGTTAGCACAGATACGCAGTATTTT
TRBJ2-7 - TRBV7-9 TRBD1 CASSKGQGVSYEQYF TGTGCCAGCAGCAAAGGACAGGGGGTCTCCTACGAGCAGTACTTC
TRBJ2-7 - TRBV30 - CASKRPAGSTYEQYF TGTGCCTCAAAACGGCCGGCGGGATCTACCTACGAGCAGTACTTC
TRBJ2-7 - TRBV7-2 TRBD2 CASSLSSGSNYEQYF TGTGCCAGCAGCTTATCTAGCGGGAGTAACTACGAGCAGTACTTC
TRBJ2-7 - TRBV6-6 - CASSYGGLGYEQYF TGTGCCAGCAGTTACGGGGGATTGGGCTACGAGCAGTACTTC
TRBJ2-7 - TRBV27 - CASSLGSSEQYF TGTGCCAGCAGTTTGGGGTCGTCCGAGCAGTACTTC
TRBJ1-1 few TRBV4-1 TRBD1 CASSVKGQGSEAFF TGCGCCAGCAGCGTAAAGGGACAGGGGTCTGAAGCTTTCTTT
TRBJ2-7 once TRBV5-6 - CASSLGAGPSYEQYF TGTGCCAGCAGCTTAGGGGCAGGGCCTAGCTACGAGCAGTACTTC
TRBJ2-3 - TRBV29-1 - CSVGGQGDVDTQYF TGCAGCGTGGGGGGACAAGGGGACGTAGATACGCAGTATTTT
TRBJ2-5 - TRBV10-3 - CAISGSDSQETQYF TGTGCCATCAGTGGAAGTGACTCACAAGAGACCCAGTACTTC
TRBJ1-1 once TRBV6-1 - CASRATGWATEAFF TGTGCCAGCAGGGCAACAGGGTGGGCTACTGAAGCTTTCTTT